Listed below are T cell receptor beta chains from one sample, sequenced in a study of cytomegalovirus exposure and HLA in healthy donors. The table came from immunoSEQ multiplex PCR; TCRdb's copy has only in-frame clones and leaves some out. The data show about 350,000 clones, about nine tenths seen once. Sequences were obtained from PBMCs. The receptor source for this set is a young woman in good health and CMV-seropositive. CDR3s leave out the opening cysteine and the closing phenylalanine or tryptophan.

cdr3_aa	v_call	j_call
SVDPGTALNYGYT	TRBV29-1	TRBJ1-2
ASSLEGGYEQY	TRBV4-2	TRBJ2-7
AISVTGTGYEQY	TRBV10-3	TRBJ2-7
ASKRQGGSPLH	TRBV27	TRBJ1-6
AWSILLAGSYNEQF	TRBV30	TRBJ2-1
ASSQGGAQPQH	TRBV4-1	TRBJ1-5
ASSLEPRGTNSPLH	TRBV5-4	TRBJ1-6
ASSLLGQQETQY	TRBV5-6	TRBJ2-5
ASRPGTTNTGELF	TRBV6-5	TRBJ2-2
ASSLAHRSLSEQY	TRBV5-6	TRBJ2-7
ASSWTGGLSNQPQH	TRBV7-9	TRBJ1-5
ASSFRGAIQPQH	TRBV5-6	TRBJ1-5
ASSERAGSYEQY	TRBV2	TRBJ2-7
ASSLDRRSEKLF	TRBV19	TRBJ1-4
ASSLLDRGRRSSYNEQF	TRBV5-1	TRBJ2-1
ASSSLGEWNEQF	TRBV28	TRBJ2-1
ASSPTTTPSTDTQY	TRBV28	TRBJ2-3
ASGPRTGGDYGYT	TRBV27	TRBJ1-2
SARGEAPLH	TRBV20-1	TRBJ1-6
ATSRGGTGDYEQY	TRBV15	TRBJ2-7
ARRTNGTLGEQY	TRBV6-1	TRBJ2-7
ASSQDGLRDGPYEQY	TRBV4-3	TRBJ2-7
ASSLGSYEQY	TRBV28	TRBJ2-7
ASSFPYLEQY	TRBV28	TRBJ2-7
ASSPRLLGGSGQETQY	TRBV9	TRBJ2-5
ASSVSGGGVYEQY	TRBV9	TRBJ2-7
ASTLLAETQY	TRBV2	TRBJ2-5
ASRASIEQY	TRBV2	TRBJ2-7
ASSLNQGTDTQY	TRBV7-2	TRBJ2-3
ASSTTGHYGYT	TRBV27	TRBJ1-2
ASSEVQGGEQY	TRBV7-3	TRBJ2-7
ASSRTRDRVTDTQY	TRBV4-3	TRBJ2-3
ATSRDRTAYNEQF	TRBV15	TRBJ2-1
ASSQQRENGEQF	TRBV2	TRBJ2-1
ASSLVQGVNTEAF	TRBV7-8	TRBJ1-1
ATRPSLGEQY	TRBV2	TRBJ2-7
ASSLAHYQETQY	TRBV5-1	TRBJ2-5
ATSRDRGWAF	TRBV15	TRBJ1-1
ASSPIVPGSSYEQY	TRBV4-1	TRBJ2-7
ASSPRWAPASMNTEAF	TRBV28	TRBJ1-1
ASSEVRGRGEQF	TRBV6-1	TRBJ2-1
ASSLSGGGTEAF	TRBV9	TRBJ1-1
ASSSARTHNEQF	TRBV27	TRBJ2-1
ASSEWALNQGEQY	TRBV6-1	TRBJ2-7
ASSQVPQGSSYNEQF	TRBV4-3	TRBJ2-1
ASSLSPGSSYEQY	TRBV5-1	TRBJ2-7
ASSQDSVVAGTYEQY	TRBV4-3	TRBJ2-7
ASSRDSLNTEAF	TRBV19	TRBJ1-1
ASSYSAGLDYGYT	TRBV6-5	TRBJ1-2
ASSNTETGVPYEQY	TRBV7-8	TRBJ2-7